The source of this T cell receptor beta chain is a study of early T cells in non-severe SARS-CoV-2 infection (dated by TCRdb to 2020 to 2023). In terms of the full investigation: TCR sequencing used bulk RNA from unsorted whole blood, so alpha and beta chains could not be paired.

Libraries were built with 5' RACE. The instrument given in TCRdb is NextSeq 500. Unique molecular identifiers were attached to individual cDNA molecules in the TCR library protocol so that sequencing error and PCR bias could be corrected. Both TCR alpha and beta chains were sequenced, and tight co-correlation was observed between alpha and beta sequence abundances in each sample. On the authors' methods: V gene, J gene and CDR3 annotation of TCR sequences was performed with Decombinator V4. Expanded TCRs were defined as changing significantly between any two time points under a Poisson model with p below 0.0001. TCR abundances were normalised to the total number of TCRs sequenced per sample and were expressed as counts per million. TRAV1-2 paired with TRAJ12, TRAJ20 or TRAJ33 defined MAIT TCRs, while TRAV10 paired with TRAJ18 defined iNKT TCRs. VDJdb, accessed 1 November 2021, was searched for CMV, EBV and SARS-CoV-2 annotated TCRs, excluding TCRs annotated for multiple antigens. TCRdb cleaned the public reads at Q25 with fastp, built clones with MiXCR and kept in-frame beta chains. Identical CDR3 proteins give one entry, which carries the most common genes and DNA. TCRdb, rather than the study authors, made the V and J calls. Here the sample has 56,000 or so distinct CDR3 sequences; roughly 16% occur a single time. The leading ten clones occupy about 4% of the sample.

Taken from the germline V gene (reference sequence), the CDR1 and CDR2 loops are SEHNR and FQNEAQ. V is cut by 4 bases and J by 4 bases, and the space between the germline ends is 14 bases. Its CDR3 holds 15 amino acids, cysteine through phenylalanine. Only CDR3 DNA remains: 45 bases, in frame from the first base. This clonotype was counted between two and nine times. The target of this receptor is not known. No base qualities exist here, and no much larger clone lies one base off it. Study-level results and caveats: VDJdb matching was skewed toward anti-spike CD8 responses, so virus-specific expansions were likely underestimated and private and CD4 specificities were missed.

This was a case-control study nested in a cohort of healthcare workers in London, UK, who had nasopharyngeal swab PCR tests and blood samples taken every week. Healthcare workers were recruited during the week of the UK lockdown, between 23 and 31 March 2020, and followed weekly for up to roughly 16 weeks. The specimen was whole blood, collected at baseline. The chain links TRBV7-9 with TRBJ1-5, with the D gene too uncertain to name. The TCR comes from an adult who was a healthcare worker with PCR-confirmed SARS-CoV-2 infection or an uninfected control (not recorded which). The sequenced DNA is TGTGCCAGCAGCTCCTTCCCCAGGAGGAATCAGCCCCAGCATTTT. The translation is CASSSFPRRNQPQHF. Outside the CDR3, residues come from the reference TRBV7-9 and TRBJ1-5 proteins, so the full variable domain is: DTGVSQNPRHKITKRGQNVTFRCDPISEHNRLYWYRQTLGQGPEFLTYFQNEAQLEKSRLLSDRFSAERPKGSFSTLEIQRTEQGDSAMYLCASSSFPRRNQPQHFGDGTRLSIL.